This T cell receptor (beta chain) was sequenced in a study of blood T cell repertoires in COVID-19. Study-level information: Specimens from acute and convalescent COVID-19 originated in the United States, Italy and Spain. Sources were T cells, B-cell-depleted T cells, or PBMCs; the material itself was cDNA or gDNA.

Produced via immunoSEQ multiplex PCR; TCRdb's table is partial and in-frame only. Here the sample spans around 20,000 clones, around 90% being singletons. V lost 5 bases and J lost 6, with 8 bases in between. There are 12 residues in the CDR3. This sequence was found in a human donor in a cohort sampled during active COVID-19. The V and J genes are TRBV12-3 or TRBV12-4 and TRBJ1-5, with D possibly being TRBD1 (5 bases). Sequenced sample: peripheral blood. This CDR3 is CASSGRVQPQHF. DNA of the CDR3: TGTGCCAGCAGTGGCAGGGTTCAGCCCCAGCATTTT.